This T cell receptor (beta chain) emerged from a study of blood T cell repertoires in COVID-19. Study details: Specimens from acute and convalescent COVID-19 originated in the United States, Italy and Spain. T cells, B-cell-depleted T cells, or PBMCs supplied cDNA or gDNA.

The length of the CDR3 is 13 residues. CDR1 LNHDA and CDR2 SQIVND come from the germline V gene (reference sequence). Deletions cut 0 bases from V and 4 bases from J, with 7 bases between. Original analysis: By means of reference gene primer amplification, nucleated cell counts were estimated. The data were produced by immunoSEQ multiplex PCR, yet TCRdb's version contains in-frame clones alone and is incomplete. V and J calls and clone size are as listed in that table; D and trimming were resolved from the DNA. The sample consists of 250,000 to 400,000 clones, about nine tenths of them appearing once.

The rearrangement uses TRBV19 and TRBJ2-7; D not resolved. The source material was peripheral blood. This clonotype was sampled from a man aged 45-65 years with active or convalescent COVID-19. The CDR3: CASSIDPEYEQYF. CDR3 bases: TGTGCCAGTAGTATAGATCCGGAGTACGAGCAGTACTTC.